Below, 16 T cell receptor beta chains from the same sample are listed, as sequenced in a study of T cell responses to AZD1222 COVID-19 vaccine. Clones were read by immunoSEQ multiplex PCR, and TCRdb kept only the in-frame ones, dropping some. The sample records about 150,000 clones, roughly nine tenths being singletons. The material sequenced was peripheral blood, taken on day 0 of AZD1222 vaccination. Source of these receptors: an adult in good health.

The CDR3 DNA reads as TGTGCCAGCAGTGACGGGACTACAGGCTCCTACGAGCAGTACTTC. Amino acids: CASSDGTTGSYEQYF. The chain has TRBV28 and TRBJ2-7; TRBD2 matches at 7 bases. Losses at the gene ends were 5 bases for V and 0 bases for J; bases not matched to a gene: 7. The CDR3 extends over 15 amino acids. CDR1 and CDR2 (germline): MDHEN, SYDVKM. The whole variable domain, filled in from reference TRBV28 and TRBJ2-7, reads DVKVTQSSRYLVKRTGEKVFLECVQDMDHENMFWYRQDPGLGLRLIYFSYDVKMKEKGDIPEGYSVSREKKERFSLILESASTNQTSMYLCASSDGTTGSYEQYFGPGTRLTVT.

In nucleotides, the CDR3 is TGTGCCAGCGTAAACGACCAGATGTCCTACGAGCAGTACTTC. Translation gives CASVNDQMSYEQYF. V and J are TRBV18 and TRBJ2-7; D not certain. V was pared by 8 bases and J by 1 base, with 15 bases between. The CDR3 sequence is 14 residues long. Germline CDR1 is KGHSH and CDR2 is LQKENI. The complete variable domain, with remaining parts taken from reference TRBV18 and TRBJ2-7, reads NAGVMQNPRHLVRRRGQEARLRCSPMKGHSHVYWYRQLPEEGLKFMVYLQKENIIDESGMPKERFSAEFPKEGPSILRIQQVVRGDSAAYFCASVNDQMSYEQYFGPGTRLTVT.

This sequence joins TRBV10-3 and TRBJ1-3; TRBD1 is a possible D gene (6 bases). This CDR3 comprises 16 residues. CDR1 is ENHRY and CDR2 is SYGVKD in the germline V gene. The ends were cut back, 5 bases at V and 0 bases at J, with 14 bases in the middle. CDR3 in DNA: TGTGCCATCAGTCAAACAGGGCCTCTCTCTGGAAACACCATATATTTT. Residues: CAISQTGPLSGNTIYF.

The CDR3 protein is CASSPDLAGGKGEQYF. CDR3 nucleotides: TGTGCCAGCAGTCCCGACTTAGCGGGAGGTAAGGGCGAGCAGTACTTC. V is TRBV2 and J is TRBJ2-7; TRBD2 aligns across 10 bases. Germline trimming cut 5 bases from V and 6 bases from J; bases unmatched to any gene: 13. The length of the CDR3 is 16 residues. Germline assignment: CDR1 SNHLY and CDR2 FYNNEI.

This chain uses TRBV5-5 with TRBJ1-4; D not resolved. Germline assignment: CDR1 SGHKS and CDR2 YYEKEE (reference sequence). V was pared by 3 bases and J by 7 bases, with 13 bases between. CDR3 length: 14 amino acids. CDR3 in DNA: TGTGCCAGCAGCTGGGGTGGAGTCGGTGAAAAACTGTTTTTT. Its translation is CASSWGGVGEKLFF.

The chain has TRBV19 and TRBJ1-1; D remains unclear. Germline CDR1 reads LNHDA; CDR2 reads SQIVND (reference sequence). The V end lost 1 base, the J end lost 4 bases, and 7 bases lay between the germline ends. The CDR3 is 13 amino acids. For the CDR3, the DNA is TGTGCCAGTAGTATAGCGGGAACCACTGAAGCTTTCTTT. Amino acid sequence: CASSIAGTTEAFF.

The chain uses TRBV5-1 and TRBJ1-1; D possibly corresponds to TRBD1 (5 bases). V was trimmed by 0 bases and J by 0 bases, leaving 12 bases between them. This CDR3 comprises 16 residues. Germline assignment: CDR1 SGHRS and CDR2 YFSETQ. CDR3 region: CASSLATEIMNTEAFF. The CDR3 DNA sequence: TGCGCCAGCAGCTTGGCGACAGAGATCATGAACACTGAAGCTTTCTTT.

In DNA, the CDR3 is TGTGCCAGCAGTGAATCTAGCGGGAGCACAGATACGCAGTATTTT. Protein: CASSESSGSTDTQYF. V usage is TRBV6-4 and J usage is TRBJ2-3, with 8 bases matching TRBD2. CDR3 length equals 15 residues. J lost 0 bases, V lost 3 bases, and 2 bases had no gene match. Germline V gene data show CDR1 as MRHNA and CDR2 as SNTAGT.

V and J are TRBV5-6 and TRBJ2-1, with unresolved D. V lost 1 base and J lost 0, with 11 bases in between. Per the germline V gene, CDR1 is SGHDT and CDR2 is YYEEEE. CDR3 length: 16 amino acids. The CDR3: CASSLWVWDSYNEQFF. The CDR3 bases are TGTGCCAGCAGCTTGTGGGTTTGGGACTCCTACAATGAGCAGTTCTTC.

The chain carries TRBV7-9 and TRBJ2-1; 7 nucleotides line up with TRBD1. The V gene end was trimmed by 4 bases and the J gene end by 3 bases; junction bases not matched to a gene: 6. This CDR3 is 15 amino acids long. Germline V lookup: CDR1 SEHNR, CDR2 FQNEAQ (reference sequence). DNA for the CDR3: TGTGCCAGCAGCTCAAACACAGGGGACTACAATGAGCAGTTCTTC. It specifies CASSSNTGDYNEQFF.

J is TRBJ1-2 and V is TRBV12-3 or TRBV12-4; possibly TRBD1 for D (5 bases). The CDR3 runs 12 residues. Trimming left V 9 bases short and J 8 bases short, with 16 bases between. DNA of the CDR3: TGTGCCAGTCCCCGGGACCTGGGCGGCTACACCTTC. As protein: CASPRDLGGYTF.

The chain is built from TRBV25-1 and TRBJ1-2, with D unclear. Germline-derived CDR1 and CDR2 are MGHDK and SYGVNS. V dropped 0 bases and J dropped 2 bases, with 13 bases sitting between them. CDR3 size: 16 residues. The CDR3 sequence is CASSEYLGDQNYGYTF. DNA for the CDR3: TGTGCCAGCAGTGAATATTTGGGAGATCAAAACTATGGCTACACCTTC.

The rearrangement joins TRBV9 to TRBJ2-3; tentatively, D is TRBD1 or TRBD2 (5 bases each). CDR1 and CDR2 (germline): SGDLS, YYNGEE. This CDR3 comprises 16 residues. The ends were cut back, 1 base at V and 4 bases at J, with 16 bases in the middle. The DNA for the CDR3 is TGTGCCAGCAGCGTAAAACGGGACCTAAGGGCAGATACGCAGTATTTT. This gives the protein CASSVKRDLRADTQYF.

The sample holds one count of this clone. CDR3 region: CASSAGSTWYNEQFF. The CDR3 nucleotides are TGTGCCAGCAGCGCCGGGAGTACTTGGTACAATGAGCAGTTCTTC. This rearrangement joins TRBV7-8 to TRBJ2-1, with D possibly TRBD2 on 6 matching bases. The V end lost 5 bases, the J end lost 4 bases, and 15 bases lay between the germline ends. CDR3 size: 15 residues. Germline loops: CDR1 SGHVS, CDR2 FQNEAQ. The whole variable domain, filled in from reference TRBV7-8 and TRBJ2-1, reads GAGVSQSPRYKVAKRGQDVALRCDPISGHVSLFWYQQALGQGPEFLTYFQNEAQLDKSGLPSDRFFAERPEGSVSTLKIQRTQQEDSAVYLCASSAGSTWYNEQFFGPGTRLTVL.

V usage is TRBV6-6 and J usage is TRBJ1-1; D gene uncertain. CDR1 and CDR2 from the germline V gene are MNHNY and SVGAGI (reference sequence). V was shortened by 11 bases and J by 0 bases, with 13 bases between the two germline ends. This CDR3 comprises 13 residues. The CDR3 nucleotides are TGTGCCGCAAGAGGTGGGTTGAACACTGAAGCTTTCTTT. Translation: CAARGGLNTEAFF.

The chain is built from TRBV13 and TRBJ1-3, with 7 bases matching TRBD1. V lost 4 bases, J lost 2 bases, and 5 bases stayed unmatched. The CDR3 has 15 amino acids. CDR1 and CDR2 (germline): PRHDT, FYEKMQ (reference sequence). The CDR3 sequence: CASSYETGTGNTIYF. The CDR3 region has the DNA TGTGCCAGCAGCTACGAGACAGGGACTGGAAACACCATATATTTT.